This paragraph covers one T cell receptor (beta chain) sequence. Sequencing was performed with immunoSEQ multiplex PCR; in TCRdb, only in-frame clones are kept and a portion is missing. The data hold around 37,000 clones, with 88% observed a single time. The source of the sample is a study of T cell changes during pregnancy in multiple sclerosis. The CDR3 runs 16 residues. Losses at the gene ends were 0 bases for V and 7 bases for J; bases not matched to a gene: 7. Germline V CDR1 and CDR2: SGDLS, YYNGEE. The specimen was CD8+ T cells from peripheral blood mononuclear cells, collected in the third trimester of pregnancy. This TCR came from a female donor with multiple sclerosis, enrolled in a pregnancy study. The V call is TRBV9, the J call TRBJ1-6, with 7 bases fitting TRBD1. The CDR3 here is CASSVDAPGQNSPLHF. The CDR3 region has the DNA TGTGCCAGCAGCGTAGACGCACCGGGACAGAATTCACCCCTCCACTTT.